The 8 T cell receptor beta chains presented below share a single source sample, sequenced in a study of cytomegalovirus exposure and HLA in healthy donors. Data came from immunoSEQ multiplex PCR; TCRdb stores just in-frame clones and leaves some out. There are some 210,000 clones in the sample; over 80% occur only once, and around 5.4% lies in the top ten. Sequencing input: PBMCs. The receptors here all came from a woman under 30 in good health and CMV-seronegative.

This rearrangement joins TRBV9 to TRBJ2-3, with D perhaps matching TRBD1 or TRBD2 (6 bases each). The CDR3 sequence is 15 residues long. Germline V gene sequence: CDR1 SGDLS, CDR2 YYNGEE. With 6 bases removed from V and 2 bases from J, the gap between germline ends came to 16 bases. CDR3 coding DNA: TGTGCCAGCACCCCCTGGGGGGACAACACAGATACGCAGTATTTT. Translated, it gives CASTPWGDNTDTQYF. The full variable domain, rest sourced from reference TRBV9 and TRBJ2-3, is DSGVTQTPKHLITATGQRVTLRCSPRSGDLSVYWYQQSLDQGLQFLIQYYNGEERAKGNILERFSAQQFPDLHSELNLSSLELGDSALYFCASTPWGDNTDTQYFGPGTRLTVL.

This rearrangement joins TRBV28 to TRBJ2-7; maybe TRBD2 (6 bases). This CDR3 contains 12 residues. The germline CDR1 and CDR2 sequences are MDHEN and SYDVKM. V lost 3 bases, J lost 3 bases, and 6 bases lay in between. The CDR3 nucleotides read TGTGCCAGCAGTTTGGGGGGCTACGAGCAGTACTTC. This gives the protein CASSLGGYEQYF.

This clone was observed once. The chain combines TRBV6-5 with TRBJ2-7, with TRBD2 matching 9 bases. Looked up from germline, CDR1 is MNHEY and CDR2 is SVGAGI. This CDR3 is 14 amino acids long. J lost 6 bases, V lost 2 bases, and 5 bases had no gene match. The CDR3 region has the DNA TGTGCCAGCAGTTACAAACTAGCGGGCTCCGAGCAGTACTTC. Its protein is CASSYKLAGSEQYF.

This clone turned up a few times. This chain uses TRBV9 with TRBJ2-3, with 10 bases lining up with TRBD2. The CDR3 totals 18 residues. V was pared by 0 bases and J by 1 base, with 8 bases of the junction left unmatched. CDR1 and CDR2 (germline): SGDLS, YYNGEE. The CDR3 is CASSVESAGGWGTDTQYF. CDR3 coding DNA: TGTGCCAGCAGCGTAGAATCAGCGGGAGGGTGGGGCACAGATACGCAGTATTTT.

The chain has TRBV5-1 and TRBJ2-1, with 11 bases that match TRBD2. The CDR3 consists of 16 residues. V lost 4 bases, J lost 0 bases, and 3 bases stayed unmatched. Germline V CDR1 and CDR2: SGHRS, YFSETQ. The CDR3, as DNA: TGCGCCAGCAGCCATAGCGGGGGGGCCTCCTACAATGAGCAGTTCTTC. It translates to CASSHSGGASYNEQFF.

CDR3 nucleotides: TGTGCCTGGAGTGTAGAAGGGGTGAACACTGAAGCTTTCTTT. Translating gives CAWSVEGVNTEAFF. The rearrangement joins TRBV30 to TRBJ1-1; D may be TRBD1 (5 bases). V lost 0 bases to trimming and J lost 0 bases, with 8 bases between them. The CDR3 spans 14 residues. CDR1 and CDR2 from the germline V gene are GTSNPN and SVGIG (reference sequence).

The J gene is TRBJ2-5, the V gene TRBV11-2; 7 nucleotides match TRBD1. With V trimmed by 1 base and J by 4 bases, 6 bases remained unmatched. Looked up from germline, CDR1 is SGHAT and CDR2 is FQNNGV. This CDR3 contains 15 residues. CDR3 in amino acids: CASSLVRGMGETQYF. Here the CDR3 DNA reads TGTGCCAGCAGCTTAGTCAGGGGGATGGGAGAGACCCAGTACTTC.

The chain joins TRBV9 to TRBJ2-1; 7 nucleotides align to TRBD2. Germline values: CDR1 SGDLS, CDR2 YYNGEE. The V gene end was trimmed by 0 bases and the J gene end by 7 bases; junction bases not matched to a gene: 10. This CDR3 is 16 amino acids long. The CDR3 region has the DNA TGTGCCAGCAGCGTAGGTCGGCCTAGCGGAGAGAATGAGCAGTTCTTC. Translating gives CASSVGRPSGENEQFF.